These 23 T cell receptor beta chains share one sample of origin, sequenced in a study of blood T cells in healthy people across ages. Together with a sample-barcoded 5' primer, a J-beta primer mix was included in a second PCR lasting about 7 to 11 cycles. A single record per CDR3 protein comes from TCRdb applying MiXCR to the 5' RACE reads. The repertoire has 1.5 million to 2 million distinct CDR3 sequences, approximately 50% of them found once; the top ten carry around 2.1%. Sequencing was done on a sample of blood. The receptors originated from a woman aged 35 to 49 in good health.

The chain couples TRBV24-1 to TRBJ2-2; perhaps TRBD1 as D (6 bases). With 0 bases removed from V and 1 base from J, the gap between germline ends came to 8 bases. Germline assignment: CDR1 KGHDR and CDR2 SFDVKD. The length of the CDR3 is 16 residues. For the CDR3, the DNA is TGTGCCACCAGTGATTTGTGGACAGTGAACACCGGGGAGCTGTTTTTT. Translation: CATSDLWTVNTGELFF.

J is TRBJ1-2 and V is TRBV20-1; D gene uncertain. Between the trimmed V and J ends, which lost 4 bases and 4 bases, there was a span of 10 bases. The CDR3 loop spans 12 amino acids. Germline V gives CDR1 DFQATT, CDR2 SNEGSKA (reference sequence). The CDR3 bases are TGCAGTGCTACCGGCAATCCCTATGGCTACACCTTC. Translating it yields CSATGNPYGYTF.

The V call is TRBV20-1, the J call TRBJ1-5; no clear D. V lost 0 bases and J 4 bases, leaving 13 bases between the germline ends. CDR3 size: 15 residues. Germline CDR1 DFQATT, CDR2 SNEGSKA (reference sequence). CDR3 in amino acids: CSARDGKGNNQPQHF. The CDR3 DNA reads TGCAGTGCTAGAGATGGGAAGGGAAATAATCAGCCCCAGCATTTT.

V is TRBV27 and J is TRBJ2-3; TRBD2 matches at 8 bases. The germline CDR1 and CDR2 sequences are MNHEY and SMNVEV (reference sequence). The J segment lost 9 bases and the V segment lost 5 bases, leaving 13 bases of the junction unmatched. The length of the CDR3 is 15 residues. DNA for the CDR3: TGTGCCAGCAGTCCACTAGCGGCACAACCGGACACGCAGTATTTT. Its translation: CASSPLAAQPDTQYF.

In this sample, this clonotype turned up many times. The genes are TRBV11-1 and TRBJ2-1, with 12 bases lining up with TRBD1. The CDR3 contains 15 residues. V gave up 4 bases and J gave up 6 bases; unmatched junction bases: 4. The V gene's germline CDR1 is SGHAT and CDR2 FQDESV (reference sequence). This CDR3 reads CASSSGQGAGNEQFF. CDR3 coding DNA: TGTGCCAGCAGCTCGGGACAGGGGGCTGGCAATGAGCAGTTCTTC.

The V gene is TRBV4-1, the J gene TRBJ2-1; 10 nucleotides line up with TRBD2. CDR1 is MGHRA and CDR2 is YSYEKL in the germline V gene. The CDR3 sequence is 16 residues long. V lost 4 bases to trimming and J lost 7 bases; unmatched junction nucleotides: 10. The CDR3: CASSRVERGGWNEQFF. The CDR3, as DNA: TGCGCCAGCAGCCGAGTAGAGCGGGGGGGCTGGAATGAGCAGTTCTTC.

V gene TRBV12-3 or TRBV12-4 combines with J gene TRBJ2-7, with D hard to call. V was clipped by 8 bases and J by 6 bases, with 14 bases between them. The CDR3 extends over 12 amino acids. The CDR3 spells CASANPPGEQYF. The CDR3 DNA follows: TGTGCCAGCGCTAACCCACCCGGCGAGCAGTACTTC.

Details on this clonotype: At one end the junction does not follow the germline gene, possibly because of a read error. The CDR3 DNA follows: TGTGTCAGCACCGCGGGGGATACGCAGTATTTT. Translated: CVSTAGDTQYF. This chain connects TRBV11-2 to TRBJ2-3; weak D call: TRBD2 (6 bases). Germline V CDR1 and CDR2: SGHAT, FQNNGV. The CDR3 has 11 residues.

This clonotype was seen only a few times. The V call is TRBV6-6, the J call TRBJ1-6; D is unclear. Germline V CDR1 and CDR2: MNHNY, SVGAGI (reference sequence). V gave up 4 bases and J gave up 8 bases, with 6 bases separating them. This CDR3 is built from 12 residues. The CDR3 loop is CASSSTHSPLHF. DNA for the CDR3: TGTGCCAGCAGTTCAACCCATTCACCCCTCCACTTT.

This chain links TRBV4-3 with TRBJ2-3, with 8 bases aligning to TRBD2. The CDR3 covers 16 residues. Germline assignment: CDR1 LGHNA and CDR2 YSLEER. V was clipped by 5 bases and J by 3 bases; unmatched bases: 10. The DNA of the CDR3 is TGCGCCAGCAGCGATGCTGCGGGGGGTGGGACAGATACGCAGTATTTT. Translated, it gives CASSDAAGGGTDTQYF.

The genes are TRBV7-2 and TRBJ1-3, with TRBD1 matching over 7 bases. This CDR3 contains 18 residues. CDR1 SGHTA and CDR2 FQGNSA come from the germline V gene. Germline trimming cut 0 bases from V and 4 bases from J; bases unmatched to any gene: 12. The CDR3 loop reads CASSLAARQGDRGNTIYF. DNA for the CDR3: TGTGCCAGCAGCTTAGCGGCTCGACAGGGAGATAGGGGAAACACCATATATTTT.

J is TRBJ1-1 and V is TRBV6-5; tentative D call: TRBD1 (6 bases). The V and J ends lost 8 bases and 5 bases respectively, with 15 bases between them. CDR1 is MNHEY and CDR2 is SVGAGI in the germline V gene. The CDR3 consists of 13 residues. CDR3 sequence reads: CASWTERRTEAFF. CDR3 DNA: TGTGCCAGCTGGACAGAACGCAGGACTGAAGCTTTCTTT.

The chain combines TRBV7-8 with TRBJ2-3; D unclear. Germline CDR1 reads SGHVS; CDR2 reads FQNEAQ. The CDR3 length is 16 residues. V lost 2 bases and J 0 bases, leaving 12 bases between the germline ends. The CDR3: CASSLRNLISTDTQYF. The CDR3 nucleotides read TGTGCCAGCAGCTTAAGGAATCTCATTAGCACAGATACGCAGTATTTT. Combining the CDR3 with reference TRBV7-8 and TRBJ2-3 gives the whole variable domain GAGVSQSPRYKVAKRGQDVALRCDPISGHVSLFWYQQALGQGPEFLTYFQNEAQLDKSGLPSDRFFAERPEGSVSTLKIQRTQQEDSAVYLCASSLRNLISTDTQYFGPGTRLTVL.

The chain is built from TRBV29-1 and TRBJ2-1, with a tentative D call TRBD2 (5 bases). V was pared by 2 bases and J by 5 bases, with 13 bases between. CDR3 size: 14 residues. The germline V gene has CDR1 SQVTM and CDR2 ANQGSEA. Here the CDR3 reads CSVESGVGHNEQFF. The CDR3 DNA follows: TGCAGCGTTGAATCCGGGGTGGGCCACAATGAGCAGTTCTTC.

The chain has TRBV5-6 and TRBJ2-3, with 8 bases identical to TRBD2. With V trimmed by 2 bases and J by 4 bases, 3 bases remained unmatched. The CDR3 consists of 14 residues. In germline, CDR1 is SGHDT, CDR2 YYEEEE. DNA for the CDR3: TGTGCCAGCAGCTTCCGGGGGGGCCCAGATACGCAGTATTTT. Residues: CASSFRGGPDTQYF. The variable domain in full, completed from reference TRBV5-6 and TRBJ2-3, reads DAGVTQSPTHLIKTRGQQVTLRCSPKSGHDTVSWYQQALGQGPQFIFQYYEEEERQRGNFPDRFSGHQFPNYSSELNVNALLLGDSALYLCASSFRGGPDTQYFGPGTRLTVL.

This clonotype was counted only a few times. CDR3 loop: CASSSRRLAGGTTDTQYF. The CDR3 DNA reads TGTGCCAGCAGCTCTAGGCGGCTAGCGGGGGGGACCACAGATACGCAGTATTTT. The chain is built from TRBV7-9 and TRBJ2-3; 12 bases align to TRBD2. The CDR3 has 18 residues. Germline CDR1 is SEHNR and CDR2 is FQNEAQ (reference sequence). J was trimmed by 2 bases and V by 4 bases; bases with no gene match: 10.

In this sample, this clonotype turned up a few times. This chain uses TRBV6-2 or TRBV6-3 with TRBJ2-4; TRBD1 aligns across 7 bases. The J call may not be correct, given that the DNA end is closer to TRBJ2-7. From germline, CDR1 is MNHEY and CDR2 SVGEGT. CDR3 length: 14 amino acids. The CDR3 nucleotides read TGTGCCAGCAGGAGACAGGGTCCGGACTACGAGCAGTACTTC. This sequence encodes CASRRQGPDYEQYF.

This clonotype was seen more than once but under ten times. The chain couples TRBV7-9 to TRBJ2-7; 9 bases map to TRBD1. Per germline, CDR1 SEHNR and CDR2 FQNEAQ (reference sequence). The V and J ends lost 3 bases and 3 bases, in that order; junction bases with no gene match: 9. There are 16 residues in the CDR3. Written as DNA, the CDR3 is TGTGCCAGCAGCTTTTATAGGGGACAGGGTTTCTACGAGCAGTACTTC. Translating gives CASSFYRGQGFYEQYF.

V is TRBV25-1 and J is TRBJ2-5; 8 bases line up with TRBD1. CDR3 length: 18 amino acids. Germline V lookup: CDR1 MGHDK, CDR2 SYGVNS. V gave up 1 base and J gave up 4 bases; unmatched junction bases: 14. DNA for the CDR3: TGTGCCAGCAGTGAATTTAAGTCGACAGGGGCGAGGGGAGAGACCCAGTACTTC. Translating gives CASSEFKSTGARGETQYF. Complete variable domain (other parts from reference TRBV25-1 and TRBJ2-5): EADIYQTPRYLVIGTGKKITLECSQTMGHDKMYWYQQDPGMELHLIHYSYGVNSTEKGDLSSESTVSRIRTEHFPLTLESARPSHTSQYLCASSEFKSTGARGETQYFGPGTRLLVL.

There are a few counts of this clonotype. The chain has TRBV4-3 and TRBJ2-7, with 9 nucleotides matching TRBD1. The trim removed 4 bases at V and 4 bases at J, leaving 8 bases unmatched. Germline V gene sequence: CDR1 LGHNA, CDR2 YSLEER. The CDR3 is 15 residues long. The CDR3 sequence: CASSPSGTGQYEQYF. The CDR3 DNA reads TGCGCCAGCAGCCCATCCGGGACAGGGCAATACGAGCAGTACTTC.

The chain couples TRBV5-1 to TRBJ2-3, with D perhaps being TRBD1 or TRBD2 (5 bases each). Trimming removed 0 bases at V and 6 bases at J, with 14 bases between. CDR1 and CDR2 from the germline V gene are SGHRS and YFSETQ. The CDR3 is 15 amino acids. The CDR3 DNA reads as TGCGCCAGCAGCTTGGATGGGGCCTCGGGGGATACGCAGTATTTT. Its translation: CASSLDGASGDTQYF.

This clonotype was detected only a few times. The rearrangement joins TRBV18 to TRBJ2-3; D not certain. This CDR3 region has 13 residues. V dropped 2 bases and J dropped 4 bases, with 7 bases sitting between them. Germline V gene data show CDR1 as KGHSH and CDR2 as LQKENI. The CDR3 sequence: CASSPGNPDTQYF. CDR3 DNA sequence: TGTGCCAGCTCACCAGGGAACCCAGATACGCAGTATTTT.

The chain employs TRBV12-3 or TRBV12-4 and TRBJ1-5; 7 bases line up with TRBD1. V dropped 6 bases and J dropped 3; count of bases not matched to a gene: 5. The length of the CDR3 is 14 residues. The CDR3 DNA is TGTGCCAGCAGCATGACAGGGAACAATCAGCCCCAGCATTTT. Protein: CASSMTGNNQPQHF.